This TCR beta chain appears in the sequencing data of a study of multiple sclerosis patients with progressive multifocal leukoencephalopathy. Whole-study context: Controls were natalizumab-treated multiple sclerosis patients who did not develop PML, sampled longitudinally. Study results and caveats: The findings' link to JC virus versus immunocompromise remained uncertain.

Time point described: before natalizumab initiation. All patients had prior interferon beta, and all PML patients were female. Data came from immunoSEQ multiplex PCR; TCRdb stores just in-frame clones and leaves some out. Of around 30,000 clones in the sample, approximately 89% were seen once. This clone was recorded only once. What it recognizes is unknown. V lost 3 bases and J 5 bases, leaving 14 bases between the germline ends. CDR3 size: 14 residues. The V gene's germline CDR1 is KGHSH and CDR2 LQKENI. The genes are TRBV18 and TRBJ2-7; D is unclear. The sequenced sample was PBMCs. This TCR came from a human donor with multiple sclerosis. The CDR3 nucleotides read TGTGCCAGCTCACCCGGAAGGGTCGTCGACGAGCAGTACTTC. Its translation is CASSPGRVVDEQYF.